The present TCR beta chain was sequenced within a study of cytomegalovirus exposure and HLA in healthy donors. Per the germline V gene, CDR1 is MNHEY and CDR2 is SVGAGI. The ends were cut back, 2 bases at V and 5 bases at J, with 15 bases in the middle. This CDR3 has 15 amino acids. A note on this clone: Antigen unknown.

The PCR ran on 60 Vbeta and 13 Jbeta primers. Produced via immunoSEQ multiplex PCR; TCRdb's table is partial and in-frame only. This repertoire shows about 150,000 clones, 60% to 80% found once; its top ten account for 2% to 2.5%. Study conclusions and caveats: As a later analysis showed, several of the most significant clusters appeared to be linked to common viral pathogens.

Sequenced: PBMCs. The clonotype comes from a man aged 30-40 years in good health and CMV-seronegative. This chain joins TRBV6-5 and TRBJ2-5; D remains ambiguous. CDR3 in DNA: TGTGCCAGCAGTTACCTCGGTGGGTCCGGGGAGACCCAGTACTTC. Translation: CASSYLGGSGETQYF.